The rows below give T cell receptor beta chains drawn from one sample of a study of OX40 agonist ivuxolimab in advanced cancers. The method was immunoSEQ multiplex PCR; TCRdb's version includes in-frame clones alone and lacks a portion of them. The table lists approximately 13,000 clones, 80% of them singletons. Sequenced material: CD4+ or CD8+ T cells sorted from blood, taken in a trial of the OX40 agonist ivuxolimab. The receptor source for this set is an adult with an advanced solid tumor such as melanoma, head and neck, liver or kidney cancer. CDR3s include the opening cysteine and the closing phenylalanine or tryptophan. A D gene is named only where the DNA matches it firmly. The size field is filled for only some rows; it gives once, few, many or a size class.

D gene	V gene	J gene	clone size	CDR3 protein	CDR3 DNA
.	TRBV6-4	TRBJ2-1	.	CASSYSHPGLYNEQFF	TGTGCCAGCAGTTACTCCCACCCGGGACTCTACAATGAGCAGTTCTTC
.	TRBV10-1	TRBJ2-7	.	CASPPGSYEQYF	TGCGCCAGCCCCCCCGGATCCTACGAGCAGTACTTC
TRBD2	TRBV7-9	TRBJ2-1	.	CASSLEGGLAGVGGEQFF	TGTGCCAGCAGCTTAGAGGGGGGACTAGCGGGAGTCGGCGGTGAGCAGTTCTTC
TRBD2	TRBV5-4	TRBJ2-3	.	CASSLESGRALSTDTQYF	TGTGCCAGCAGCTTGGAGAGCGGGAGAGCGCTAAGCACAGATACGCAGTATTTT
.	TRBV5-1	TRBJ2-7	.	CASSLVQSAEQYF	TGCGCCAGCAGCTTGGTCCAGTCCGCCGAGCAGTACTTC
.	TRBV6-1	TRBJ2-7	few	CASSVGVHEQYF	TGTGCCAGCAGTGTAGGAGTCCACGAGCAGTACTTC
.	TRBV14	TRBJ2-7	.	CASSPGTLEQYF	TGTGCCAGCAGCCCGGGGACTCTAGAGCAGTACTTC
.	TRBV4-1	TRBJ2-7	few	CASSQGWAGSYEQYF	TGCGCCAGCAGCCAAGGATGGGCGGGTTCCTACGAGCAGTACTTC
.	TRBV13	TRBJ2-2	.	CASSFPAPNTGELFF	TGTGCCAGCAGCTTTCCCGCGCCGAACACCGGGGAGCTGTTTTTT
.	TRBV5-4	TRBJ2-2	.	CASSFRDTNTGELFF	TGTGCCAGCAGCTTCCGGGACACCAACACCGGGGAGCTGTTTTTT
TRBD2	TRBV5-1	TRBJ2-7	.	CASRGTSSYEQYF	TGCGCCAGCAGAGGGACTAGCAGCTACGAGCAGTACTTC
.	TRBV4-2	TRBJ1-2	.	CASSFPGLGLANYGYTF	TGTGCCAGCAGCTTTCCGGGACTGGGTTTAGCTAACTATGGCTACACCTTC
.	TRBV19	TRBJ1-1	.	CATREGPGGMNTEAFF	TGTGCCACCAGAGAGGGCCCGGGGGGTATGAACACTGAAGCTTTCTTT
.	TRBV4-1	TRBJ2-2	.	CASRGQLAQITGELFF	TGCGCCAGCAGAGGTCAGCTCGCCCAGATCACCGGGGAGCTGTTTTTT
.	TRBV15	TRBJ1-1	.	CATTEGVVTEAFF	TGTGCCACCACAGAGGGGGTGGTGACTGAAGCTTTCTTT
.	TRBV6-6	TRBJ2-1	.	CASSYGQGIYNEQFF	TGTGCCAGCAGTTACGGGCAAGGAATCTACAATGAGCAGTTCTTC
TRBD1	TRBV7-2	TRBJ2-2	.	CASSPGPDRATGELFF	TGTGCCAGCAGCCCAGGCCCGGACAGGGCCACCGGGGAGCTGTTTTTT
.	TRBV11-2	TRBJ2-7	.	CASSLVSRYEQYF	TGTGCCAGCAGCTTAGTGTCGCGATACGAGCAGTACTTC
TRBD2	TRBV5-4	TRBJ2-7	.	CASSTELAGGAYEQYF	TGTGCCAGCAGCACAGAACTAGCGGGAGGTGCATACGAGCAGTACTTC
.	TRBV7-9	TRBJ2-7	.	CASSSHQGSYEQYF	TGCGCCAGCAGCTCCCATCAGGGCTCCTACGAGCAGTACTTC
TRBD1	TRBV15	TRBJ1-2	.	CATSRVGGGGYTF	TGTGCCACCAGCAGAGTAGGGGGCGGCGGCTACACCTTC
TRBD1	TRBV9	TRBJ2-7	.	CASSSRDRGQYEQYF	TGTGCCAGCAGCTCCAGGGACAGGGGCCAATACGAGCAGTACTTC